The 22 T cell receptor beta chains below were found in one sample sequenced in a study of blood T cell repertoires in COVID-19. Sequenced by immunoSEQ multiplex PCR; TCRdb stores in-frame clones only, minus some. This sample yields more than 300,000 clones, of which about 92% are seen a single time; 15% to 20% belongs to the top ten. The sequenced material came from PBMCs or T cells enriched from blood (not recorded which). The receptors derive from a woman in her 30s who had recovered from COVID-19.

In this sample, this clone turned up a few times. The CDR3 DNA is TGCGCCAGCAGCCAAGCCCGGGGGGCGGGAGAAGAGACCCAGTACTTC. Translated, it gives CASSQARGAGEETQYF. This rearrangement joins TRBV4-1 to TRBJ2-5, with TRBD2 as a possible D gene (7 bases). Deletions cut 1 base from V and 3 bases from J, with 15 bases between. The CDR3 has 16 residues. Germline assignment: CDR1 MGHRA and CDR2 YSYEKL.

The V call is TRBV4-1, the J call TRBJ2-7; weak D call: TRBD2 (5 bases). Trimming stripped 5 bases from V and 6 bases from J, with 17 bases between. From germline, CDR1 is MGHRA and CDR2 YSYEKL. This CDR3 region has 14 residues. In nucleotides, the CDR3 is TGCGCCAGCAGCAGGGCGGGTTCATTGGTCGAGCAGTACTTC. It is translated as CASSRAGSLVEQYF.

The chain has TRBV3-1 (or the pseudogene TRBV3-2) and TRBJ1-1; possibly TRBD1 for D (6 bases). V was pared by 4 bases and J by 3 bases, with 12 bases between. The CDR3 is 14 residues long. Per germline, CDR1 LGHDT and CDR2 YNNKEL (reference sequence). The CDR3 protein is CASSRGLLDTEAFF. The CDR3, as DNA: TGTGCCAGCAGCCGGGGGCTCTTGGACACTGAAGCTTTCTTT.

The V gene is TRBV7-2, the J gene TRBJ2-3; tentatively, D is TRBD2 (7 bases). Germline V gene data show CDR1 as SGHTA and CDR2 as FQGNSA. This CDR3 comprises 16 residues. Trimming took off 5 bases at V and 1 base at J, with 16 bases between the two ends. The chain's CDR3 is CASSRGGPSGTDTQYF. The DNA for the CDR3 is TGTGCCAGCAGCAGGGGGGGTCCCTCCGGCACAGATACGCAGTATTTT.

The V and J genes are TRBV5-6 and TRBJ2-1, with 10 bases that match TRBD2. Looked up from germline, CDR1 is SGHDT and CDR2 is YYEEEE. Trimming cost V 2 bases and J 6 bases; bases outside gene matches: 5. This CDR3 is built from 15 residues. The CDR3 loop reads CASSFSGRYPNEQFF. In nucleotides, the CDR3 is TGTGCCAGCAGCTTTAGCGGGAGGTACCCCAATGAGCAGTTCTTC.

As DNA, the CDR3 is TGTGCCAGCAGCTTGCAGGGGGCGATAAACGAGCAGTACTTC. This encodes CASSLQGAINEQYF. J is TRBJ2-7 and V is TRBV5-4, with 8 bases aligning to TRBD1. After removal of 1 base from V and 5 bases from J, the junction contained 5 bases not matched to a gene. This CDR3 region has 14 residues. Germline CDR1 and CDR2: SGHNT and YYREEE (reference sequence).

Points on this clone: At the DNA level, this CDR3 is encoded by other sequences in the same sample as well. The chain has TRBV7-2 and TRBJ2-2; a weak D match, TRBD2 (6 bases). Germline loops: CDR1 SGHTA, CDR2 FQGNSA. The V end lost 5 bases, the J end lost 1 base, and 14 bases lay between the germline ends. CDR3 length: 16 amino acids. CDR3 DNA sequence: TGTGCCAGCAGCCTCAACGGGCGGGGGAACACCGGGGAGCTGTTTTTT. This gives the protein CASSLNGRGNTGELFF.

The rearrangement joins TRBV7-2 to TRBJ1-3; the D is unclear. The germline CDR1 and CDR2 sequences are SGHTA and FQGNSA. V lost 2 bases, J lost 1 base, and 12 bases lay in between. The CDR3 loop spans 16 amino acids. The DNA of the CDR3 is TGTGCCAGCAGCTTAAGTCCCTCGGGGTCTGGAAACACCATATATTTT. Translated, it gives CASSLSPSGSGNTIYF.

V and J are TRBV7-2 and TRBJ2-7; 10 nucleotides align to TRBD2. Germline CDR1 reads SGHTA; CDR2 reads FQGNSA. The CDR3 has 18 residues. Trimming cost V 0 bases and J 7 bases; bases outside gene matches: 15. This CDR3 reads CASSLARTSGGYSREQYF. The DNA for the CDR3 is TGTGCCAGCAGCTTAGCGAGGACTAGCGGCGGATATTCGCGGGAGCAGTACTTC.

V usage is TRBV4-2 and J usage is TRBJ2-2; unclear D gene. The CDR3 is made up of 15 amino acids. V lost 0 bases and J 4 bases, leaving 9 bases between the germline ends. Per germline, CDR1 LGHNA and CDR2 YNFKEQ. The CDR3 region has the DNA TGTGCCAGCAGCCAAGAAGCCCTAGTCACCGGGGAGCTGTTTTTT. This encodes CASSQEALVTGELFF.

Remarks on this clone: The junction differs from germline at one of its ends, possibly a read error. Other DNA sequences in this specimen translate into the identical CDR3. V gene TRBV29-1 combines with J gene TRBJ1-1; no clear D gene. The CDR3 sequence is 13 residues long. Germline lookup yields CDR1 SQVTM and CDR2 ANQGSEA. CDR3 region: CSVEGRMNTEAFF. Written as DNA, the CDR3 is TGCAGCGTAGAAGGGAGAATGAACACTGAAGCTTTCTTT. Drawing the rest from reference TRBV29-1 and TRBJ1-1, the complete variable domain is SAVISQKPSRDICQRGTSLTIQCQVDSQVTMMFWYRQQPGQSLTLIATANQGSEATYESGFVIDKFPISRPNLTFSTLTVSNMSPEDSSIYLCSVEGRMNTEAFFGQGTRLTVV.

V gene TRBV19 combines with J gene TRBJ2-6; TRBD2 matches at 13 bases. CDR3 length: 19 residues. V gave up 5 bases and J gave up 2 bases; unmatched junction bases: 9. The germline V gene encodes CDR1 LNHDA and CDR2 SQIVND (reference sequence). CDR3 sequence (DNA): TGTGCCAGTAGTCCTCGGACTAGCGGGAGCAACACTGGGGCCAACGTCCTGACTTTC. Its protein product is CASSPRTSGSNTGANVLTF.

This clone was observed a single time. This chain links TRBV7-6 with TRBJ2-1; D gene unclear. CDR3 length: 13 amino acids. V gave up 2 bases and J gave up 5 bases, with 7 bases separating them. The germline V gene has CDR1 SGHVS and CDR2 FNYEAQ. The CDR3 protein is CASSLRGDNEQFF. In DNA, the CDR3 is TGTGCCAGCAGCTTACGAGGCGACAATGAGCAGTTCTTC.

The rearrangement links TRBV29-1 to TRBJ1-1, with D maybe TRBD1 (5 bases). Trimming removed 3 bases from V and 11 bases from J, with 19 bases in between. The CDR3 runs to 13 residues. CDR1 and CDR2 from the germline V gene are SQVTM and ANQGSEA. CDR3 in amino acids: CSVEGLGFKGAFF. In DNA, the CDR3 is TGCAGCGTTGAGGGACTGGGGTTCAAGGGGGCTTTCTTT.

The chain couples TRBV5-3 to TRBJ2-7; D gene ambiguous. TRBV5-3 is reported as an ORF; its role is uncertain. V lost 3 bases and J 5 bases, leaving 15 bases between the germline ends. The CDR3 loop spans 14 amino acids. CDR3 sequence (DNA): TGTGCCAGAAGCTCCCCGCCAAGAGGTCACGAGCAGTACTTC. It codes for CARSSPPRGHEQYF.

A word on this clone: A much larger clone lies a single base off, so this may be a read error. V gene TRBV7-3 combines with J gene TRBJ2-2; 11 bases agree with TRBD1. The junction had 4 bases not matched to a gene; V was cut back by 5 bases and J by 5 bases. This CDR3 contains 15 residues. Germline V lookup: CDR1 SGHTA, CDR2 FQGTGA. CDR3 bases: TGTGCCAGCAGCCCCGGGACAGGGGGTACCGGGGAGCTGTTTTTT. Translation: CASSPGTGGTGELFF.

This chain joins TRBV6-2 or TRBV6-3 and TRBJ1-2; D might be TRBD1 (5 bases). The ends were cut back, 3 bases at V and 5 bases at J, with 19 bases in the middle. This CDR3 spans 16 amino acids. Germline CDR1 MNHEY, CDR2 SVGEGT. The CDR3 region has the DNA TGTGCCAGCAGTTATTCATCCCCCCCGGAGGGGTATGGCTACACCTTC. This codes for CASSYSSPPEGYGYTF.

The V gene is TRBV5-1, the J gene TRBJ1-1; D unclear. CDR1 is SGHRS, CDR2 YFSETQ, per germline. Trimming stripped 2 bases from V and 1 base from J, with 9 bases between. CDR3 length: 14 amino acids. In DNA form, the CDR3 reads TGCGCCAGCAGCTTTACAGCCTCGAACACTGAAGCTTTCTTT. Protein: CASSFTASNTEAFF.

This chain links TRBV4-1 with TRBJ2-4; TRBD2 agrees at 11 bases. The V and J ends lost 4 bases and 2 bases, in that order; junction bases with no gene match: 10. Germline CDR1 and CDR2: MGHRA and YSYEKL. The CDR3 runs to 18 residues. CDR3 nucleotides: TGCGCCAGCAGCCCGGGGGTAGCGGGAGGGCCGACCAAAAACATTCAGTACTTC. It translates to CASSPGVAGGPTKNIQYF.

This clone was seen once. The chain is built from TRBV19 and TRBJ2-7; 7 nucleotides agree with TRBD1. J gave up 1 base and V 5 bases, and 5 bases lay outside the gene matches. The V gene's germline CDR1 is LNHDA and CDR2 SQIVND (reference sequence). The CDR3 contains 14 residues. The CDR3 bases are TGTGCCAGTAGTTCCCGGACAGGATCCTACGAGCAGTACTTC. Its translation: CASSSRTGSYEQYF. Looking up the rest from reference TRBV19 and TRBJ2-7 gives the full variable domain: DGGITQSPKYLFRKEGQNVTLSCEQNLNHDAMYWYRQDPGQGLRLIYYSQIVNDFQKGDIAEGYSVSREKKESFPLTVTSAQKNPTAFYLCASSSRTGSYEQYFGPGTRLTVT.

This clone was found once. J is TRBJ2-1 and V is TRBV7-9; 8 positions agree with TRBD2. CDR3 size: 17 residues. Germline values: CDR1 SEHNR, CDR2 FQNEAQ (reference sequence). The ends lost 3 bases at V and 9 bases at J; junction bases unmatched: 16. CDR3 sequence: CASSLGPPVTGGREQFF. Here the CDR3 DNA reads TGTGCCAGCAGCTTGGGCCCCCCTGTGACGGGGGGGCGTGAGCAGTTCTTC.

The chain recombines TRBV24-1 with TRBJ1-2; no clear D. V was shortened by 3 bases and J by 7 bases, with 11 bases between the two germline ends. CDR1 KGHDR and CDR2 SFDVKD come from the germline V gene. This CDR3 is 13 amino acids long. CDR3: CATSDAMELGYTF. The CDR3, as DNA: TGTGCCACCAGTGATGCGATGGAGCTTGGCTACACCTTC.